One sample yielded the 28 T cell receptor beta chains listed below, sequenced in a study of cytomegalovirus exposure and HLA in healthy donors. PCR involved 60 Vbeta and 13 Jbeta primers. Only in-frame clones appear in the TCRdb table, and some are missing; sequencing was by immunoSEQ multiplex PCR. This sample yields roughly 100,000 clones, of which around 85% are seen a single time; about 3.8% belongs to the top ten. The sequenced sample consisted of PBMCs. Receptors were obtained from a man younger than 45 in good health and CMV-seronegative.

The chain employs TRBV30 and TRBJ2-2, with TRBD2 matching over 16 bases. The junction had 12 bases not matched to a gene; V was cut back by 1 base and J by 7 bases. The CDR3 has 19 amino acids. Germline V lookup: CDR1 GTSNPN, CDR2 SVGIG (reference sequence). The CDR3 loop reads CAWSGLGLAGGGRFGELFF. CDR3 coding DNA: TGTGCCTGGAGTGGTTTGGGACTAGCGGGAGGGGGCCGGTTCGGGGAGCTGTTTTTT.

This clone has a single count. The chain recombines TRBV29-1 with TRBJ2-5; D perhaps matches TRBD1 (6 bases). The DNA end lines up better with TRBJ2-7; the J call may be wrong. Germline V gives CDR1 SQVTM, CDR2 ANQGSEA. The CDR3 is made up of 14 amino acids. The CDR3 DNA reads TGCAGCGTTGTCTCCTTTGGGGCAGGGGTCGAGCAGTACTTC. Protein product: CSVVSFGAGVEQYF.

The V and J genes are TRBV4-1 and TRBJ2-7; tentatively, D is TRBD1 (6 bases). CDR1 is MGHRA, CDR2 YSYEKL, per germline. V was shortened by 6 bases and J by 4 bases, with 16 bases between the two germline ends. This CDR3 spans 14 amino acids. In DNA, the CDR3 is TGCGCCAGCAGTCACCAGGGGCGGGTTTACGAGCAGTACTTC. This sequence encodes CASSHQGRVYEQYF.

The J gene is TRBJ2-7, the V gene TRBV28; TRBD2 agrees at 11 bases. There are 17 residues in the CDR3. Germline V gene data show CDR1 as MDHEN and CDR2 as SYDVKM. V was clipped by 5 bases and J by 6 bases; unmatched bases: 15. This CDR3 is CASSPSPRLAGNPEQYF. The DNA of the CDR3 is TGTGCCAGCAGTCCTAGCCCCAGACTAGCGGGAAACCCCGAGCAGTACTTC.

This clone showed up just once. V usage is TRBV2 and J usage is TRBJ2-7; TRBD1 agrees at 7 bases. CDR1 is SNHLY, CDR2 FYNNEI, per germline. This CDR3 region has 16 residues. With V trimmed by 6 bases and J by 3 bases, 14 bases remained unmatched. CDR3 residues: CASSEGVRTGDYEQYF. Here the CDR3 DNA reads TGTGCCAGCAGCGAGGGGGTTCGGACAGGTGACTACGAGCAGTACTTC. Full variable domain (missing parts from reference TRBV2 and TRBJ2-7): EPEVTQTPSHQVTQMGQEVILRCVPISNHLYFYWYRQILGQKVEFLVSFYNNEISEKSEIFDDQFSVERPDGSNFTLKIRSTKLEDSAMYFCASSEGVRTGDYEQYFGPGTRLTVT.

The chain recombines TRBV15 with TRBJ2-2, with D perhaps TRBD2 (5 bases). This CDR3 spans 14 amino acids. The germline V gene has CDR1 LNHNV and CDR2 YYDKDF (reference sequence). Trimming removed 0 bases at V and 7 bases at J, with 9 bases between. The CDR3 DNA reads as TGTGCCACCAGCAGAGATGTGCGGGTCGGGGAGCTGTTTTTT. Its protein is CATSRDVRVGELFF.

The chain has TRBV4-1 and TRBJ1-3; D gene unclear. Germline V gene lookup returns CDR1 MGHRA and CDR2 YSYEKL. The CDR3 is made up of 15 amino acids. The germline V and J ends were trimmed by 0 bases and 1 base, with 7 bases remaining between them. In DNA, the CDR3 is TGCGCCAGCAGCCAAGAAGCAACTTCTGGAAACACCATATATTTT. It is translated as CASSQEATSGNTIYF.

The chain is built from TRBV9 and TRBJ1-4; D unresolved. V lost 0 bases, J lost 8 bases, and 14 bases lay in between. The germline gives CDR1 SGDLS, CDR2 YYNGEE. The CDR3 length is 15 residues. This chain's CDR3 is CASSVAGRIAEKLFF. As DNA, the CDR3 is TGTGCCAGCAGCGTAGCAGGCCGTATAGCGGAAAAACTGTTTTTT.

The V gene is TRBV5-1, the J gene TRBJ2-5, with D possibly TRBD2 on 5 matching bases. The CDR3 extends over 13 amino acids. The germline V gene encodes CDR1 SGHRS and CDR2 YFSETQ. Trimming removed 1 base from V and 5 bases from J, with 9 bases in between. Here the CDR3 DNA reads TGCGCCAGCAGCTTGTCTAGCCGGGAGACCCAGTACTTC. Amino acids: CASSLSSRETQYF.

This clone was detected only once. The chain carries TRBV5-4 and TRBJ1-6, with D possibly being TRBD1 (6 bases). V was cut by 2 bases and J by 6 bases, with 12 bases left in between. The CDR3 is 15 residues long. Germline values: CDR1 SGHNT, CDR2 YYREEE (reference sequence). The CDR3 here is CASSLQGTGNSPLHF. CDR3 in DNA: TGTGCCAGCAGCTTACAGGGCACGGGTAATTCACCCCTCCACTTT.

J is TRBJ2-7 and V is TRBV30; no clear D. V was clipped by 0 bases and J by 1 base, with 4 bases between them. Germline V gene lookup returns CDR1 GTSNPN and CDR2 SVGIG (reference sequence). CDR3 length equals 12 residues. The CDR3 protein is CAWSVRSYEQYF. As DNA, the CDR3 is TGTGCCTGGAGTGTACGGTCCTACGAGCAGTACTTC.

The rearrangement links TRBV6-5 to TRBJ2-3, with unresolved D. V lost 4 bases, J lost 5 bases, and 7 bases lay in between. Germline CDR1 MNHEY, CDR2 SVGAGI. The CDR3 has 12 amino acids. The DNA for the CDR3 is TGTGCCAGCAGTTCCCCCGGAGATACGCAGTATTTT. It encodes CASSSPGDTQYF.

Written as DNA, the CDR3 is TGTGCCAGCAGTGGACTTGGGACAGGGGGCAGTAACGAGCAGTACTTC. It translates to CASSGLGTGGSNEQYF. The chain is built from TRBV6-1 and TRBJ2-7; TRBD1 aligns across 12 bases. Trimming removed 4 bases from V and 5 bases from J; junction bases left unmatched: 9. The germline CDR1 and CDR2 sequences are MNHNS and SASEGT. This CDR3 spans 16 amino acids.

This chain uses TRBV6-1 with TRBJ1-2; D is possibly TRBD1 (5 bases). Germline V CDR1 and CDR2: MNHNS, SASEGT. The V end was cut by 1 base, the J end by 8 bases, with 11 bases between. This CDR3 has 13 amino acids. CDR3 sequence: CASSEVGRGGYTF. CDR3 sequence (DNA): TGTGCCAGCAGTGAAGTGGGGCGGGGAGGCTACACCTTC.

This clone was found once. The rearrangement uses TRBV13 and TRBJ2-7; D perhaps matches TRBD2 (6 bases). The V and J ends lost 2 bases and 7 bases respectively, with 15 bases between them. This CDR3 has 14 residues. Germline values: CDR1 PRHDT, CDR2 FYEKMQ (reference sequence). The CDR3 bases are TGTGCCAGCAGCTTATTAAGCGGGCTGAGTGAGCAGTACTTC. Translated: CASSLLSGLSEQYF.

The chain employs TRBV27 and TRBJ1-1; TRBD1 matches at 8 bases. The germline V gene has CDR1 MNHEY and CDR2 SMNVEV (reference sequence). The V segment lost 6 bases and the J segment 3 bases; nucleotides outside the gene matches: 12. This CDR3 spans 16 amino acids. The CDR3, as DNA: TGTGCCAGCAGACCTTCGACAGGGGAACGGGACACTGAAGCTTTCTTT. It specifies CASRPSTGERDTEAFF.

The V gene is TRBV7-2, the J gene TRBJ2-3, with TRBD2 identical over 8 bases. Trimming removed 10 bases from V and 3 bases from J; junction bases left unmatched: 9. This CDR3 region has 14 residues. Germline-derived CDR1 and CDR2 are SGHTA and FQGNSA. CDR3 loop: CATCGRSPTDTQYF. CDR3 in DNA: TGTGCCACTTGCGGGAGGTCTCCGACAGATACGCAGTATTTT.

The chain links TRBV19 to TRBJ1-1; 9 bases are a match to TRBD1. The CDR3 spans 15 residues. Germline V gives CDR1 LNHDA, CDR2 SQIVND (reference sequence). V was clipped by 9 bases and J by 6 bases; unmatched bases: 14. The CDR3: CASTSGTGNEPEAFF. DNA of the CDR3: TGTGCCAGCACCTCGGGGACAGGGAACGAGCCTGAAGCTTTCTTT.

The chain links TRBV7-2 to TRBJ2-6, with D tentatively TRBD1 (5 bases). The CDR3 runs to 16 residues. From germline, CDR1 is SGHTA and CDR2 FQGNSA. V dropped 2 bases and J dropped 4 bases, with 12 bases sitting between them. CDR3 protein: CASSLRPGSGANVLTF. In nucleotides, the CDR3 is TGTGCCAGCAGCTTACGGCCAGGGTCCGGGGCCAACGTCCTGACTTTC.

The chain uses TRBV28 and TRBJ1-6; TRBD1 matches at 9 bases. After removal of 6 bases from V and 10 bases from J, the junction contained 7 bases not matched to a gene. This CDR3 spans 14 amino acids. CDR1 and CDR2 (germline): MDHEN, SYDVKM. CDR3 amino acids: CASSRQGVRSPLHF. Written as DNA, the CDR3 is TGTGCCAGCAGCCGACAGGGGGTTAGGTCACCCCTCCACTTT.

This chain uses TRBV4-1 with TRBJ2-7; perhaps TRBD2 as D (6 bases). V shed 4 bases and J shed 0 bases, with 16 bases lying between them. The CDR3 has 16 amino acids. Per germline, CDR1 MGHRA and CDR2 YSYEKL. The CDR3 sequence is CASSRIGGESSYEQYF. CDR3 nucleotides: TGCGCCAGCAGCCGAATCGGAGGGGAGAGCTCCTACGAGCAGTACTTC.

Remarks on this clone: At one end the junction does not follow the germline gene, possibly because of a read error. The rearrangement links TRBV7-9 to TRBJ2-1; D is uncertain. Germline CDR1 SEHNR, CDR2 FQNEAQ (reference sequence). The CDR3 covers 12 residues. The CDR3 DNA follows: TGTTCCAGCAGCGATTACTCCCGGGAGCAGTTCTTC. This translates into CSSSDYSREQFF.

The chain recombines TRBV5-1 with TRBJ1-1; maybe TRBD1 (5 bases). The V and J ends lost 4 bases and 1 base respectively, with 11 bases between them. In germline, CDR1 is SGHRS, CDR2 YFSETQ. CDR3 length: 14 amino acids. The CDR3: CASSRGGSNTEAFF. The CDR3 bases are TGCGCCAGCAGCCGGGGGGGATCGAACACTGAAGCTTTCTTT.

The chain couples TRBV7-9 to TRBJ2-2; 7 bases map to TRBD2. The CDR3 runs 14 residues. V lost 5 bases, J lost 5 bases, and 5 bases stayed unmatched. Germline CDR1 SEHNR, CDR2 FQNEAQ (reference sequence). In DNA form, the CDR3 reads TGTGCCAGCAGCCGGGGGAGGGATACCGGGGAGCTGTTTTTT. It yields the protein CASSRGRDTGELFF.

The chain is built from TRBV5-8 and TRBJ2-1, with TRBD2 matching 14 bases. The CDR3 is made up of 14 amino acids. Germline values: CDR1 SGHTS, CDR2 YDEGEE. V shed 4 bases, J shed 12 bases, and the junction held 6 bases outside the gene matches. CDR3 amino acids: CASSTGTSGGGQFF. CDR3 DNA: TGTGCCAGCAGCACGGGGACTAGCGGGGGTGGGCAGTTCTTC. The variable domain in full, with the rest retrieved from reference TRBV5-8 and TRBJ2-1, is EAGVTQSPTHLIKTRGQQATLRCSPISGHTSVYWYQQALGLGLQFLLWYDEGEERNRGNFPPRFSGRQFPNYSSELNVNALELEDSALYLCASSTGTSGGGQFFGPGTRLTVL.

The rearrangement uses TRBV19 and TRBJ2-5, with 9 bases matching TRBD1. Per the germline V gene, CDR1 is LNHDA and CDR2 is SQIVND (reference sequence). CDR3 size: 15 residues. The junction had 8 bases not matched to a gene; V was cut back by 5 bases and J by 4 bases. CDR3 in amino acids: CASSPNRGPAETQYF. The CDR3 DNA reads as TGTGCCAGTAGTCCGAACAGGGGGCCGGCAGAGACCCAGTACTTC.

The chain combines TRBV6-6 with TRBJ2-2; D is unclear. Germline values: CDR1 MNHNY, CDR2 SVGAGI (reference sequence). CDR3 length equals 15 residues. Trimming took 0 bases from V and 1 from J, leaving 6 bases between them. The CDR3 protein is CASSYSIGNTGELFF. The CDR3 DNA reads as TGTGCCAGCAGTTACTCGATCGGGAACACCGGGGAGCTGTTTTTT.

This clone was seen only once. V and J are TRBV11-3 and TRBJ2-1, with 9 bases matching TRBD2. The CDR3 spans 16 residues. The germline gives CDR1 SGHNT, CDR2 YENEEA. The V and J ends lost 3 bases and 4 bases, in that order; junction bases with no gene match: 7. CDR3 sequence (DNA): TGTGCCAGCAGCTTTAGAGCCCTAGCGGGATACAATGAGCAGTTCTTC. It encodes CASSFRALAGYNEQFF.